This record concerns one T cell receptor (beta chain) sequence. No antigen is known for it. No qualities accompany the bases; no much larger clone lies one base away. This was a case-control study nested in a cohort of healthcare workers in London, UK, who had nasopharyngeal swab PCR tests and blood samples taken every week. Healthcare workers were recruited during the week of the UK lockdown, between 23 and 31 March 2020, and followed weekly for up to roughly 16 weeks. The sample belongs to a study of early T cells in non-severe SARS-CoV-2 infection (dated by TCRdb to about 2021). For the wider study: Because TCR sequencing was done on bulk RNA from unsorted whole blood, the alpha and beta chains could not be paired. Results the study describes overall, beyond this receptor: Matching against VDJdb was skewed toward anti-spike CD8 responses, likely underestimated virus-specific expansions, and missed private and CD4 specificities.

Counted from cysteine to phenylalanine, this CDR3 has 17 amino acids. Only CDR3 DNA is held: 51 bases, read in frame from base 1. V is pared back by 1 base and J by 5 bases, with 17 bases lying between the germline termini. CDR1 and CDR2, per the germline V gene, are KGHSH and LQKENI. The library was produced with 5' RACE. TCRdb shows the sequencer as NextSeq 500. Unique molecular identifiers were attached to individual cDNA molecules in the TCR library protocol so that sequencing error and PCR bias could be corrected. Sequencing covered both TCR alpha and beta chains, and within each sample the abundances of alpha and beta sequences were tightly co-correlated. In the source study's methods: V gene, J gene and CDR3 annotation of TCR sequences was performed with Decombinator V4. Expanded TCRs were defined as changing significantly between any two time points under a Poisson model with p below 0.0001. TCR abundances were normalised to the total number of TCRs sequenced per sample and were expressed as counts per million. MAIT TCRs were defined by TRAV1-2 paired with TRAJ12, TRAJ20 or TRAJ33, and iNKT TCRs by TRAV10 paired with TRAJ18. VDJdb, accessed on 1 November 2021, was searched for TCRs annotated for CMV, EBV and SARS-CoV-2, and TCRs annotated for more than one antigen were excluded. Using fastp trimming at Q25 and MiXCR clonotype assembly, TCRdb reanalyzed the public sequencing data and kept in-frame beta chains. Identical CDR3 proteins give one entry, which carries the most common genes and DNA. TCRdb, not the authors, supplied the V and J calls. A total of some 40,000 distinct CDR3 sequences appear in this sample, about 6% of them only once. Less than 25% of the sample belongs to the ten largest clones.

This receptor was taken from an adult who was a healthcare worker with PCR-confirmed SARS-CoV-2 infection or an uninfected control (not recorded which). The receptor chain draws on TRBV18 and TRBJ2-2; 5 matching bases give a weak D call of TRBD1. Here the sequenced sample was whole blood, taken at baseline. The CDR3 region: CASSPLIRTPATGELFF. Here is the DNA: TGTGCCAGCTCACCACTAATCAGGACACCAGCTACCGGGGAGCTGTTTTTT.